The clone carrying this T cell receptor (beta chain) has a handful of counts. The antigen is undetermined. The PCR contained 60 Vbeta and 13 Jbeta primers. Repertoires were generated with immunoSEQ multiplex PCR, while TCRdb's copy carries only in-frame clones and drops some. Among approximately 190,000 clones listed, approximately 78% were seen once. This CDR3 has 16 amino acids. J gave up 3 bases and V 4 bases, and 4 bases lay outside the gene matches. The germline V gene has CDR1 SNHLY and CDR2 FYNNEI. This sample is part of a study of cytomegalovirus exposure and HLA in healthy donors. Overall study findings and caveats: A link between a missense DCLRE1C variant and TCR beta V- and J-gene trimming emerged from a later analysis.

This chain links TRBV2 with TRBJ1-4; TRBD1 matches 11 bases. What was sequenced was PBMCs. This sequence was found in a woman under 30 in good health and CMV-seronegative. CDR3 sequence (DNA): TGTGCCAGCAGTGGGACAGGGGGCGCAGCTAATGAAAAACTGTTTTTT. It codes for CASSGTGGAANEKLFF.